The entry that follows covers one T cell receptor (beta chain) sequence. Its matching antigen is unknown. This specimen belongs to a study of T cells in Graves' hyperthyroidism and ophthalmopathy. Regions amplified from RNA transcripts were the TCR beta CDR3 regions. Primed by the HTBI set, a first-round RT-PCR was run on the TCR CDR3. TCRdb independently ran MiXCR on the multiplex PCR reads; one entry per CDR3 protein. This table holds some 720,000 distinct CDR3 sequences, about 15% found once. Trimming stripped 7 bases from V and 3 bases from J, with 12 bases between. Germline CDR1 and CDR2: MNHEY and SVGEGT. The CDR3 is made up of 13 amino acids. Clinical symptoms, serum thyroxine, TRAb, thyroid ultrasound and orbital computed tomography established diagnosis. Broader study findings: Most thyroid clonotypes expanded above 0.001 were also detected in blood.

The sample comprised blood. This receptor was taken from a man aged 18-30 years with Graves' hyperthyroidism. V usage is TRBV6-2 or TRBV6-3 and J usage is TRBJ2-5, with D perhaps TRBD2 (5 bases). The CDR3 DNA is TGTGCCAGCACCGCCCCGGGAAAAGAGACCCAGTACTTC. This codes for CASTAPGKETQYF.